These 12 T cell receptor beta chains were all obtained from the same sample, sequenced in a study of T cells in Graves' hyperthyroidism and ophthalmopathy. RNA transcripts were the template for amplifying TCR beta CDR3 regions. HTBI primers drove first-round RT-PCR of the TCR CDR3. MiXCR was run by TCRdb on the multiplex PCR reads, yielding one entry per CDR3 protein. Seen here are roughly 560,000 distinct CDR3 sequences, about 14% observed once, and the top ten hold 3.5% to 4.5%. The sample comprised blood. The receptors shown here come from a woman aged 40 to 49 with Graves' ophthalmopathy.

In its sample, this clonotype was seen many times. The V and J genes are TRBV12-3 or TRBV12-4 and TRBJ1-5; D might be TRBD1 (5 bases). The CDR3 has 14 amino acids. V lost 5 bases to trimming and J lost 7 bases, with 15 bases between them. The chain's CDR3 is CASSVTTAGQPQHF. CDR3 bases: TGTGCCAGCAGTGTAACGACAGCGGGGCAGCCCCAGCATTTT.

This clonotype was observed a few times. At one of its ends the junction is not consistent with the germline gene, which may arise from a read error. V and J are TRBV5-6 and TRBJ2-5; unclear D gene. Germline V gene sequence: CDR1 SGHDT, CDR2 YYEEEE. This CDR3 contains 13 residues. The CDR3 sequence: CASSLAQRETQCF. The CDR3 DNA sequence: TGTGCCAGCAGCTTGGCCCAAAGAGAGACCCAGTGCTTC.

This clonotype was found many times. The CDR3 bases are TGTGCCAGCAGCCCCCCCCCGGAGGGCAACTATGGCTACACCTTC. Encoded protein: CASSPPPEGNYGYTF. The chain couples TRBV7-9 to TRBJ1-2, with D hard to call. Germline V gene data show CDR1 as SEHNR and CDR2 as FQNEAQ (reference sequence). The CDR3 spans 15 residues. Trimming removed 5 bases at V and 2 bases at J, with 15 bases between.

CDR3 residues: CASSFPGQFSYEQYF. The CDR3 coding sequence is TGTGCCAGCAGCTTTCCGGGACAGTTCTCCTACGAGCAGTACTTC. This chain uses TRBV7-3 with TRBJ2-7; 7 bases match TRBD1. This CDR3 spans 15 amino acids. Germline V gene data show CDR1 as SGHTA and CDR2 as FQGTGA. V gave up 3 bases and J gave up 0 bases; unmatched junction bases: 5. The full variable domain, rest sourced from reference TRBV7-3 and TRBJ2-7, is GAGVSQTPSNKVTEKGKYVELRCDPISGHTALYWYRQSLGQGPEFLIYFQGTGAADDSGLPNDRFFAVRPEGSVSTLKIQRTERGDSAVYLCASSFPGQFSYEQYFGPGTRLTVT.

J is TRBJ2-5 and V is TRBV7-9; D is unclear. The CDR3 runs 15 residues. Trimming removed 0 bases at V and 1 base at J, with 9 bases between. Germline V gives CDR1 SEHNR, CDR2 FQNEAQ (reference sequence). The CDR3 here is CASSLAVRSQETQYF. DNA of the CDR3: TGTGCCAGCAGCTTAGCGGTCCGTTCCCAAGAGACCCAGTACTTC.

CDR3 sequence reads: CASSLVGGSGSTYEQYF. The CDR3 DNA follows: TGTGCCAGCAGCTTAGTTGGGGGTAGCGGGAGCACCTACGAGCAGTACTTC. The chain carries TRBV11-2 and TRBJ2-7; the match to TRBD2 covers 9 bases. Germline trimming cut 1 base from V and 2 bases from J; bases unmatched to any gene: 9. This CDR3 spans 17 amino acids. Germline lookup yields CDR1 SGHAT and CDR2 FQNNGV.

There are many counts of this clonotype. The chain combines TRBV6-2 or TRBV6-3 with TRBJ2-6; no reliable D call. Germline lookup yields CDR1 MNHEY and CDR2 SVGEGT. Trimming took 6 bases from V and 0 from J, leaving 18 bases between them. This CDR3 has 18 amino acids. CDR3 DNA sequence: TGTGCCAGCAGCCCCCTTCAAGGCCGAACCTCTGGGGCCAACGTCCTGACTTTC. Protein product: CASSPLQGRTSGANVLTF.

This clonotype was found many times. The rearrangement joins TRBV7-9 to TRBJ1-2, with D hard to call. The CDR3 totals 15 residues. Germline-derived CDR1 and CDR2 are SEHNR and FQNEAQ (reference sequence). Trimming removed 0 bases at V and 4 bases at J, with 12 bases between. The CDR3 bases are TGTGCCAGCAGCTTAGCCGAAGACGGCTTCTATGGCTACACCTTC. It yields the protein CASSLAEDGFYGYTF.

This clonotype was seen at least ten times. The V and J genes are TRBV2 and TRBJ2-7; TRBD2 might be the D (6 bases). Between the trimmed V and J ends, which lost 7 bases and 5 bases, there was a span of 15 bases. The CDR3 contains 13 residues. Germline CDR1 reads SNHLY; CDR2 reads FYNNEI. As DNA, the CDR3 is TGTGCCAGCATAATGGAGGGCGGGGACGAGCAGTACTTC. This gives the protein CASIMEGGDEQYF.

The V and J genes are TRBV28 and TRBJ2-7; 8 nucleotides line up with TRBD2. Germline CDR1 and CDR2: MDHEN and SYDVKM. The CDR3 is 17 residues long. V lost 4 bases, J lost 6 bases, and 17 bases stayed unmatched. The CDR3 region is CASSYLLKAGAALEQYF. CDR3 bases: TGTGCCAGCAGTTACCTCCTCAAAGCGGGAGCGGCCCTCGAGCAGTACTTC.

This clonotype was seen ten or more times. The chain employs TRBV6-2 or TRBV6-3 and TRBJ2-7; 11 nucleotides agree with TRBD2. Per germline, CDR1 MNHEY and CDR2 SVGEGT. V trimming: 7 bases; J trimming: 4 bases; junction bases outside the gene matches: 9. The CDR3 consists of 15 residues. DNA of the CDR3: TGTGCCAGCAAAAAAGGACTAGCGGGCCTTTACGAGCAGTACTTC. Its protein is CASKKGLAGLYEQYF.

This clonotype has ten or more counts. The chain carries TRBV12-3 or TRBV12-4 and TRBJ1-2, with D possibly being TRBD1 (5 bases). This CDR3 region has 17 residues. V shed 4 bases and J shed 2 bases, with 20 bases lying between them. CDR3 sequence (DNA): TGTGCCAGCAGTTCCCTACCGGGACGGACTACGAACTATGGCTACACCTTC. This sequence encodes CASSSLPGRTTNYGYTF.